The table lists the clone carrying this T cell receptor (beta chain) with a few counts. The entry originates in a study of blood T cell repertoires in COVID-19. Overall study context: Sites across the United States, Italy and Spain contributed samples from acute and convalescent COVID-19. PBMCs, B-cell-depleted T cells, or T cells were the source of the cDNA or gDNA that made up the material.

Data came from immunoSEQ multiplex PCR; TCRdb stores just in-frame clones and leaves some out. The repertoire holds about 60,000 clones, with roughly three quarters as singletons. V lost 9 bases to trimming and J lost 1 base, with 12 bases between them. The CDR3 is 13 amino acids. The germline V gene encodes CDR1 SNHLY and CDR2 FYNNEI. The source is a human donor in a cohort sampled during active COVID-19. The V gene is TRBV2, the J gene TRBJ1-1; D is perhaps TRBD1 (5 bases). Sequenced sample: peripheral blood. The CDR3, as DNA: TGTGCCAGGACCCTGGACAAGAACACTGAAGCTTTCTTT. This encodes CARTLDKNTEAFF.